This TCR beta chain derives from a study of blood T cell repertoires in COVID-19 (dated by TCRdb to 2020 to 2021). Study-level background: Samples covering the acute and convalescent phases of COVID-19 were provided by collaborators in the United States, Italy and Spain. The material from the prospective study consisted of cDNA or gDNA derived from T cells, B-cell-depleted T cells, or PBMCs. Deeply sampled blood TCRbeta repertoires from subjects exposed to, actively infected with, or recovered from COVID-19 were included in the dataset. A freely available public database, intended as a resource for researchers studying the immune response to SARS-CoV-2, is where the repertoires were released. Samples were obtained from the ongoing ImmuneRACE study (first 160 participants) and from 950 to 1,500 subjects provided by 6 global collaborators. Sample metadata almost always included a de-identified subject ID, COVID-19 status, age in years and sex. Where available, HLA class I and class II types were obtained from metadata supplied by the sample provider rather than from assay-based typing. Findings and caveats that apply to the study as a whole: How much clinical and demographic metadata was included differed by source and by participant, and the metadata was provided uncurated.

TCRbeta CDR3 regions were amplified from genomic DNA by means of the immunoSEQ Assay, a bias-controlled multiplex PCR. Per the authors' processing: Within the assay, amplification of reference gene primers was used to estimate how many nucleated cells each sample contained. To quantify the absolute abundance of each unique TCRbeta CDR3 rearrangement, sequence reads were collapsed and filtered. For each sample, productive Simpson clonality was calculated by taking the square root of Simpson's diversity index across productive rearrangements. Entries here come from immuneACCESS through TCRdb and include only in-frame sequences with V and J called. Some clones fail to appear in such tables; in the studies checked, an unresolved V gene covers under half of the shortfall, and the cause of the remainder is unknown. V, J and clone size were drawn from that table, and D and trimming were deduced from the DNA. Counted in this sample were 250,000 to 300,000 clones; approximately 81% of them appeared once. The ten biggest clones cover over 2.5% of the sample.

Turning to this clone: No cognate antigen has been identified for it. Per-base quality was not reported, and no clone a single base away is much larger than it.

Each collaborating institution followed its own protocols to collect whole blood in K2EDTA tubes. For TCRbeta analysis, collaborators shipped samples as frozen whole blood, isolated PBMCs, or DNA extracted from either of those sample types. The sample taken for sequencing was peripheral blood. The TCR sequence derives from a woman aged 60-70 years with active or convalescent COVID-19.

The CDR3 in this case is CASSLAAGGGGANEQFF. The nucleotide sequence is given as TGTGCCAGCAGCTTAGCTGCAGGGGGCGGGGGCGCTAATGAGCAGTTCTTC. The chain uses TRBV7-2 and TRBJ2-1; D gene: possibly TRBD1, on 8 matching bases. CDR1 and CDR2 (SGHTA, FQGNSA) derive from the germline V gene. V was cut back by 0 bases and J by 7 bases, leaving a gap of 19 bases between them. The CDR3 sequence holds 17 residues, the cysteine and phenylalanine included. The sequence is cut down to CDR3 DNA, 51 bases in frame from base 1.